The 3 T cell receptor beta chains below come from one sample, sequenced in a study. TCRdb re-called the RT-PCR reads with MiXCR, one entry per CDR3 protein. The table has almost 700,000 distinct CDR3 sequences, more than 13% seen once. The sequenced sample consisted of memory CD4+ T cells from blood. These receptors all come from a female donor in good health, serving as a healthy control.

CDR3 region: CASSDRRGTSPYEQYF. CDR3 bases: TGTGCCAGCAGTGATCGGCGTGGGACTAGCCCCTACGAGCAGTACTTC. The genes are TRBV25-1 and TRBJ2-7; 9 positions match TRBD2. Unmatched junction bases numbered 8, after V lost 3 bases and J lost 2 bases. Looked up from germline, CDR1 is MGHDK and CDR2 is SYGVNS. This CDR3 comprises 16 residues.

This clonotype was observed a handful of times. This chain connects TRBV20-1 to TRBJ1-5; D ambiguous. CDR1 is DFQATT and CDR2 is SNEGSKA in the germline V gene (reference sequence). V was shortened by 3 bases and J by 0 bases, with 12 bases between the two germline ends. The CDR3 consists of 15 residues. CDR3 coding DNA: TGCAGTGCTAGCCGGCCGGCCAGTAGCAATCAGCCCCAGCATTTT. Translated, it gives CSASRPASSNQPQHF.

V and J are TRBV29-1 and TRBJ2-1, with D tentatively TRBD2 (7 bases). This CDR3 spans 13 amino acids. Germline V lookup: CDR1 SQVTM, CDR2 ANQGSEA. V was clipped by 6 bases and J by 9 bases, with 18 bases between them. The CDR3 protein is CSVDRGAGGEQFF. The CDR3 DNA follows: TGCAGCGTCGACCGGGGGGCCGGGGGTGAGCAGTTCTTC.